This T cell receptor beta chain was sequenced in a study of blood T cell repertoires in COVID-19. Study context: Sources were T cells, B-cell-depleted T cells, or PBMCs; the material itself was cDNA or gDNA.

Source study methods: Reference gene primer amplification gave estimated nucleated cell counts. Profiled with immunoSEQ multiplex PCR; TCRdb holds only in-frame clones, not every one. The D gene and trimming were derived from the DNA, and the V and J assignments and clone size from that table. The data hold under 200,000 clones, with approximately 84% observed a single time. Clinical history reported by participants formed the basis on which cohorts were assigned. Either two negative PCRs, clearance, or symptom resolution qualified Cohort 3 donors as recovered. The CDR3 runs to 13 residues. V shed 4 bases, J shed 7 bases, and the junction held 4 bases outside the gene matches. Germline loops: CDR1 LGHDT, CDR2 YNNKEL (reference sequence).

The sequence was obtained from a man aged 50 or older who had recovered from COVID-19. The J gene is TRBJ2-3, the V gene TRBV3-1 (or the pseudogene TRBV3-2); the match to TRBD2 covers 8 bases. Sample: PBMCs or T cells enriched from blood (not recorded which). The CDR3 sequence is CASSPGGGNTQYF. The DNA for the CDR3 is TGTGCCAGCAGCCCCGGCGGGGGGAATACGCAGTATTTT.